The text below deals with one TCR beta chain. This sample was included in a study of shared clonotypes between healthy human individuals. The CDR3 covers 15 residues. Germline CDR1 is MNHEY and CDR2 is SVGAGI. J was trimmed by 8 bases and V by 8 bases; bases with no gene match: 12. Sequencing used immunoSEQ multiplex PCR; TCRdb keeps in-frame clones, though not all of them. The table records approximately 350,000 clones, 90% to 98% of them present only once. The chain carries TRBV6-5 and TRBJ1-2; 12 bases agree with TRBD1. This TCR was sampled from a man aged 30 to 39 in good health. Sequences were obtained from memory CD8+ T cells sorted from blood. Regarding subset: CD45RO+ cells pooled with CCR7-negative TemRA cells. The CDR3 DNA is TGTGCCAGCCGTGCTCCCGGGACAGGGGGCCGGGGCTACACCTTC. Amino acids: CASRAPGTGGRGYTF.